This is a list of T cell receptor beta chains from one sample in a study of response to subunit inactivated influenza vaccine. Using its own MiXCR run on the RT-PCR reads, TCRdb lists one record per CDR3 protein. The sample has 800,000 or so distinct CDR3 sequences, roughly 20% seen once; the top ten hold about a tenth. This material consisted of PBMCs from blood, taken 4 to 6 days after vaccination. The receptors were sampled from a man over 45 who received an inactivated influenza vaccine. The CDR3 runs from the conserved cysteine through the conserved F or W. A D gene is named only where the DNA matches it firmly. Only some rows state a clone size, as once, few, many or a class for expanded clones.

>-|TRBJ2-4|few|TRBV6-4
TGTGCCAGCAGTCCTGACATAACCCTAGCCAAAAACATTCAGTACTTC
CASSPDITLAKNIQYF
>-|TRBJ2-3|few|TRBV12-3/TRBV12-4
TGTGCCAGCAGTAGGGGCAGGGATAGGGGCACAGATACGCAGTATTTT
CASSRGRDRGTDTQYF
>-|TRBJ2-1|-|TRBV5-8
TGTGCCAGCAGCGAGAACTTAGCGGACCTCTTGTTGTATGAGCAGTTCTTC
CASSENLADLLLYEQFF
>-|TRBJ1-1|-|TRBV12-3/TRBV12-4
TGTGCCAGCAGTTTTAGTGGATCCATGAACACTGAAGCTTTCTTT
CASSFSGSMNTEAFF
>TRBD1|TRBJ2-1|-|TRBV5-1
TGCGCCAGCAGCCAAAGTGGGACAGGCGCCGATGAGCAGTTCTTC
CASSQSGTGADEQFF
>-|TRBJ2-3|few|TRBV24-1
TGTGCCACCAGTGCGTCCCGGCTAGCCACAGATACGCAGTATTTT
CATSASRLATDTQYF
>TRBD2|TRBJ2-1|few|TRBV3-1
TGTGCCAGCAGCCAAGATCGGGTTCTAGCGGGAGCTGAGCAGTTCTTC
CASSQDRVLAGAEQFF
>-|TRBJ2-3|-|TRBV3-1
TGTGCCAGCAGCTTTCAGGATTCTAGCACAGATACGCAGTATTTT
CASSFQDSSTDTQYF
>-|TRBJ2-3|-|TRBV7-9
TGTGCCAGCAGCTTAAATGGGGGGCCAGATACGCAGTATTTT
CASSLNGGPDTQYF
>-|TRBJ1-3|-|TRBV30
TGTGCCTGGAGGAGGGAGGGAAACACCATATATTTT
CAWRREGNTIYF
>TRBD2|TRBJ2-2|-|TRBV11-2
TGTGCCAGCAGCTTTGTCCAGGGAGGGTTGTTTTTT
CASSFVQGGLFF
>-|TRBJ1-6|-|TRBV6-1
TGTGCCAGCAGGCTCCCAGAGCAGAATAATTCACCCCTCCACTTT
CASRLPEQNNSPLHF
>-|TRBJ2-2|-|TRBV30
TGTGCCTGGAGTGCAGGACAGGGACTAGCCGGGGAGCTGTTTTTT
CAWSAGQGLAGELFF
>-|TRBJ2-7|few|TRBV12-3/TRBV12-4
TGTGCCAGCAGCACCCTAGGTCACAGGGCGTACGAGCAGTACTTC
CASSTLGHRAYEQYF
>-|TRBJ2-5|few|TRBV12-3/TRBV12-4
TGTGCCAGCAGTCCCAGTCCTGGGTCTGGGGAGACCCAGTACTTC
CASSPSPGSGETQYF
>TRBD1|TRBJ2-1|-|TRBV5-5
TGTGCCAGCAGCGGCGACAGGGTTGAAGGGTTCTTC
CASSGDRVEGFF
>-|TRBJ2-1|-|TRBV6-2/TRBV6-3
TGTGCCAGCAGTTTTAACACATACAATGAGCAGTTCTTC
CASSFNTYNEQFF
>TRBD2|TRBJ2-5|-|TRBV5-1
TGCGCCAGCAGCGCGATCTGGACTAGCGGGAGAAAAGAGACCCAGTACTTC
CASSAIWTSGRKETQYF
>-|TRBJ2-2|-|TRBV7-3
TGTGCCAGCAGCCTCAATGGGGGGCTAGCGAACACCGGGGAGCTGTTTTTT
CASSLNGGLANTGELFF
>-|TRBJ1-3|-|TRBV2
TGTGCCAGCAAAGCGTCCAGACTTGGAAACACCATATATTTT
CASKASRLGNTIYF
>TRBD2|TRBJ2-5|-|TRBV29-1
TGCAGCGTTGAAAGGGGACTAGCGGGAGTCCCAGAGACCCAGTACTTC
CSVERGLAGVPETQYF
>-|TRBJ2-5|-|TRBV7-8
TGTGCCAGCAGCCAATTGACAGTCCAAGAGACCCAGTACTTC
CASSQLTVQETQYF
>TRBD1|TRBJ2-1|few|TRBV5-1
TGCGCCAGCAGCTTGGGACAGGGTGGTGTCAATGAGCAGTTCTTC
CASSLGQGGVNEQFF
>-|TRBJ2-5|few|TRBV18
TGTGCCAGCTCACCACGGCAGGGAGAAGAGACCCAGTACTTC
CASSPRQGEETQYF
>-|TRBJ1-1|many|TRBV20-1
TGCAGTGCTAGAAGGGAGGAAGGCACTGAAGCTTTCTTT
CSARREEGTEAFF
>-|TRBJ2-3|few|TRBV4-3
TGCGCCAGCAGCCAAGACGATCGAAGCACAGATACGCAGTATTTT
CASSQDDRSTDTQYF
>-|TRBJ2-7|-|TRBV10-3
TGTGCCATCAGTGAGATGGCCTCCTACGAGCAGTACTTC
CAISEMASYEQYF
>TRBD2|TRBJ2-1|few|TRBV28
TGTGCCAGTTGGGAGGGGAATGAGCAGTTCTTC
CASWEGNEQFF
>TRBD2|TRBJ2-7|few|TRBV6-2/TRBV6-3
TGTGCCAGCAGTTTTTCGTTAGCGGGAACGTCCTACGAGCAGTACTTC
CASSFSLAGTSYEQYF
>-|TRBJ1-5|many|TRBV12-3/TRBV12-4
TGTGCCAGCAGTACTCAGGGGCTCCTATCTCCCCAGCATTTT
CASSTQGLLSPQHF
>-|TRBJ2-1|-|TRBV7-2
TGTGCCAGCAGCCCGACCCGGTTCAATGAGCAGTCCTTC
CASSPTRFNEQSF
>-|TRBJ2-7|-|TRBV5-1
TGCGCCAGCAGCTTGGTCCCAGGGGAGGTCGAGCAGTACTTC
CASSLVPGEVEQYF
>TRBD2|TRBJ2-5|-|TRBV5-6
TGTGCCAGCAGCTCTTACCTGAGCGGGGGCCCTGAGACCCAGTACTTC
CASSSYLSGGPETQYF
>TRBD2|TRBJ2-5|-|TRBV10-2
TGCGCCAGCAGGGGGGGTAGCGGGAGGCTCGAGACCCAGTACTTC
CASRGGSGRLETQYF
>TRBD1|TRBJ1-5|few|TRBV20-1
TGCAGTGCTAGAATGGCAGGGGGCGGCAGCAATCAGCCCCAGCATTTT
CSARMAGGGSNQPQHF
>TRBD1|TRBJ2-2|few|TRBV7-3
TGTGCCAGCAGCTTAAATCAGGGGGCGCTTACCGGGGAGCTGTTTTTT
CASSLNQGALTGELFF
>-|TRBJ2-7|-|TRBV20-1
TGCAGTGCCGAGTTCGGGTACTCCTACGAGCAGTACTTC
CSAEFGYSYEQYF
>-|TRBJ2-3|-|TRBV29-1
TGCAGCGTTGTTAAGGGTCAGGGCACAGATACGCAGTATTTT
CSVVKGQGTDTQYF
>TRBD2|TRBJ2-7|few|TRBV12-3/TRBV12-4
TGTGCCAGCAGCAACCTTATTGGCGGGGGAAACTACGAGCAGTACTTC
CASSNLIGGGNYEQYF
>-|TRBJ2-5|few|TRBV3-1
TGTGCCAGCAGCCACCCCAACTACAGAGAGACCCAGTACTTC
CASSHPNYRETQYF
>-|TRBJ2-5|-|TRBV6-2/TRBV6-3
TGTGCCAGCAGTTTATTCTATTCGGGCCAAGAGACCCAGTACTTC
CASSLFYSGQETQYF